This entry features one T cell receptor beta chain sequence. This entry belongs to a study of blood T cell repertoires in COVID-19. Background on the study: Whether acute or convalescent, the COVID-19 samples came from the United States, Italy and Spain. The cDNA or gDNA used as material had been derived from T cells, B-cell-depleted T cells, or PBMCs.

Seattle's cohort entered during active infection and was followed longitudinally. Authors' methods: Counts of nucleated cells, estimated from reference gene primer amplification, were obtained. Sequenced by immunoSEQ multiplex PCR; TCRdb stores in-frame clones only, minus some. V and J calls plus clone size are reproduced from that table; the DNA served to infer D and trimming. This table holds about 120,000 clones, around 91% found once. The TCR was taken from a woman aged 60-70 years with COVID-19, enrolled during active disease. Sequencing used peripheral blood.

The CDR3 region is CASSLISSDEQYF. The CDR3 DNA is TGTGCCAGCAGCCTGATTTCTAGCGACGAGCAGTACTTC. V is TRBV28 and J is TRBJ2-7; D may be TRBD2 (6 bases). V was shortened by 6 bases and J by 5 bases, with 14 bases between the two germline ends. Germline CDR1 is MDHEN and CDR2 is SYDVKM. The CDR3 has 13 amino acids.